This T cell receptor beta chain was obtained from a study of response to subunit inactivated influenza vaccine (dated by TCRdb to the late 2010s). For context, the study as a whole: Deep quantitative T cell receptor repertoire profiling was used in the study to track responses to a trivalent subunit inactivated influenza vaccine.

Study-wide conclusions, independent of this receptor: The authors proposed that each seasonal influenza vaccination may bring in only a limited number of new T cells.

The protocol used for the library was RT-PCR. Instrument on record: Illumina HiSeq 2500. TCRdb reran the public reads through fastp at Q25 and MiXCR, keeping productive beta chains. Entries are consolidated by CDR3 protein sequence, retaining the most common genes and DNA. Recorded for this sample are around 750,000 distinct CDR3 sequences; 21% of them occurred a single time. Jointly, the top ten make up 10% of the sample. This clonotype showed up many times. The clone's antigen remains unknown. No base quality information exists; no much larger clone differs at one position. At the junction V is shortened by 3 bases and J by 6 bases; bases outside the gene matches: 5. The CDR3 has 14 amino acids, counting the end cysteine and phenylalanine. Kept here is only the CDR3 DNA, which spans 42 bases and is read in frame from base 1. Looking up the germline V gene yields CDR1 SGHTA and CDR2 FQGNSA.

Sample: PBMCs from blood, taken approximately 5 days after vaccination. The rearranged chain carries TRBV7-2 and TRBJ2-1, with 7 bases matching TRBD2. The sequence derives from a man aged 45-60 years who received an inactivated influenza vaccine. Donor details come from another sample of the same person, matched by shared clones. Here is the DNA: TGTGCCAGCAGCTTGGGCGGGAGCATCAATGAGCAGTTCTTC. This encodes CASSLGGSINEQFF.